This T cell receptor (beta chain) was sequenced in a study of cytomegalovirus exposure and HLA in healthy donors. The CDR3 totals 13 residues. Between the trimmed V and J ends, which lost 6 bases and 0 bases, there was a span of 8 bases. Looked up from germline, CDR1 is SNHLY and CDR2 is FYNNEI. PCR used 60 Vbeta primers and 13 Jbeta primers. Profiled with immunoSEQ multiplex PCR; TCRdb holds only in-frame clones, not every one. The repertoire holds 150,000 to 200,000 clones, with roughly nine tenths as singletons. This clone was counted only a few times. This TCR was recovered from a girl less than two years old in good health and CMV-seronegative. Sample: PBMCs. The chain couples TRBV2 to TRBJ1-2; D remains unclear. The CDR3 nucleotides are TGTGCCAGCAGGAGGCGTCCTAACTATGGCTACACCTTC. Translating it yields CASRRRPNYGYTF.